Described below is a single T cell receptor beta chain sequence and its context. The V gene's germline CDR1 is LNHDA and CDR2 SQIVND (reference sequence). The V and J ends lost 5 bases and 0 bases respectively, with 14 bases between them. The CDR3 runs to 15 residues. The data were produced by immunoSEQ multiplex PCR, yet TCRdb's version contains in-frame clones alone and is incomplete. This table has 630,000 or so clones, more than 75% appearing once. The sample is drawn from a study of shared T cell receptors in the human thymus. This sample also belongs to another study, concerning human thymus T cells.

The specimen was thymocytes. This TCR was recovered from a boy younger than two with a congenital heart defect. This chain links TRBV19 with TRBJ2-7, with a weak D call TRBD1 (6 bases). The CDR3 bases are TGTGCCAGTAGTCCAACCCCGGACAGCTCCTACGAGCAGTACTTC. It specifies CASSPTPDSSYEQYF.